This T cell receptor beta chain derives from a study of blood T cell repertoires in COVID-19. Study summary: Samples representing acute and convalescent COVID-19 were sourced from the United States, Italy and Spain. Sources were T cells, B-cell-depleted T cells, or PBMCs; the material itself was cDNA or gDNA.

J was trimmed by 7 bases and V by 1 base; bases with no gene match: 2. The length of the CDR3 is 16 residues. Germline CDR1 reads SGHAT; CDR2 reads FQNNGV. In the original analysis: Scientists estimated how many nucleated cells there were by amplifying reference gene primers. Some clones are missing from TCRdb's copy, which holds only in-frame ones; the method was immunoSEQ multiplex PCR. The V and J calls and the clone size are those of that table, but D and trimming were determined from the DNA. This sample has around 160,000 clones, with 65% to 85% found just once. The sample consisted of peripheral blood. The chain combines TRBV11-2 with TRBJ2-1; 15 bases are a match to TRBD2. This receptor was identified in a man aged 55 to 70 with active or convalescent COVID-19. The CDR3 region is CASSLVGTSGRNEQFF. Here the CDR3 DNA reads TGTGCCAGCAGCTTAGTTGGGACTAGCGGGAGGAATGAGCAGTTCTTC.